The 12 T cell receptor beta chains in this list originate from one sample, sequenced in a study of human T cells and chemical hapten exposure. Regarding time point: patch test 1, 2 weeks after DPC sensitization. As to treatment: therapeutic diphenylcyclopropenone sensitization with weekly scalp DPC. MiXCR was run by TCRdb on the RACE reads, yielding one entry per CDR3 protein. The sample carries fewer than 500,000 distinct CDR3 sequences, about 4.8% recorded once. The sequencing used whole blood, collected in connection with sensitization to the hapten diphenylcyclopropenone (DPC). The receptors stem from a woman in her forties or fifties with alopecia areata. Some clones in this sample may be carry-over from other donors' samples.

The gene calls are TRBV30 and TRBJ2-5; 10 bases match TRBD1. Losses at the gene ends were 8 bases for V and 4 bases for J; bases not matched to a gene: 7. Germline V gene sequence: CDR1 GTSNPN, CDR2 SVGIG (reference sequence). The CDR3 is made up of 13 amino acids. In nucleotides, the CDR3 is TGTGCCCGGGACAGGGGAACGGGAGAGACCCAGTACTTC. Encoded protein: CARDRGTGETQYF.

This clonotype has at least ten counts. The rearrangement links TRBV4-2 to TRBJ2-7; D may be TRBD2 (6 bases). Per the germline V gene, CDR1 is LGHNA and CDR2 is YNFKEQ. The CDR3 runs to 15 residues. V lost 0 bases and J lost 7, with 16 bases in between. The chain's CDR3 is CASSQDLKLASEQYF. DNA for the CDR3: TGTGCCAGCAGCCAAGATTTGAAACTAGCTAGTGAGCAGTACTTC.

This clonotype was observed many times. The V and J genes are TRBV4-2 and TRBJ1-3, with unresolved D. V dropped 3 bases and J dropped 4 bases, with 13 bases sitting between them. Germline V CDR1 and CDR2: LGHNA, YNFKEQ. CDR3 length: 15 residues. CDR3 residues: CASSQAELGGNTIYF. CDR3 coding DNA: TGTGCCAGCAGCCAGGCTGAGCTGGGCGGAAACACCATATATTTT.

This clonotype was seen repeatedly, ten times or more. This rearrangement joins TRBV10-2 to TRBJ2-3; 8 bases map to TRBD2. This CDR3 contains 17 residues. Germline V gives CDR1 WSHSY, CDR2 SAAADI. V trimming: 8 bases; J trimming: 2 bases; junction bases outside the gene matches: 15. The CDR3 loop is CASQPPRAGVDTDTQYF. The CDR3 DNA follows: TGCGCCAGCCAGCCTCCCAGAGCGGGAGTCGACACAGATACGCAGTATTTT.

This clonotype was seen at least ten times. The chain carries TRBV20-1 and TRBJ1-5; D ambiguous. Germline lookup yields CDR1 DFQATT and CDR2 SNEGSKA (reference sequence). There are 13 residues in the CDR3. Trimming stripped 7 bases from V and 3 bases from J, with 13 bases between. DNA for the CDR3: TGCAGTGGCCTTGGGTCGGCCAATCAGCCCCAGCATTTT. Residues: CSGLGSANQPQHF.

The J gene is TRBJ2-1, the V gene TRBV30; the match to TRBD2 covers 13 bases. CDR1 is GTSNPN, CDR2 SVGIG, per germline (reference sequence). This CDR3 region has 14 residues. The J segment lost 3 bases and the V segment lost 5 bases, leaving 1 base of the junction unmatched. The chain's CDR3 is CAWGTSGVYNEQFF. CDR3 coding DNA: TGTGCCTGGGGGACTAGCGGGGTCTACAATGAGCAGTTCTTC.

This clonotype occurred many times. The chain recombines TRBV24-1 with TRBJ2-2, with a possible D match to TRBD2 (7 bases). Trimming left V 4 bases short and J 5 bases short, with 10 bases between. Germline CDR1 reads KGHDR; CDR2 reads SFDVKD. This CDR3 is built from 14 residues. The CDR3 DNA is TGTGCCACCAGTGAGCGGGGGCGAACCGGGGAGCTGTTTTTT. The encoded protein is CATSERGRTGELFF.

This clonotype was seen many times. The CDR3 region is CASRTGTGVYEQYF. The CDR3 nucleotides are TGTGCCAGCAGGACCGGGACTGGGGTTTACGAGCAGTACTTC. This sequence joins TRBV7-8 and TRBJ2-7; D might be TRBD2 (6 bases). Trimming took 6 bases from V and 4 from J, leaving 16 bases between them. CDR3 length equals 14 residues. The germline V gene has CDR1 SGHVS and CDR2 FQNEAQ.

This clonotype showed up many times. The J gene is TRBJ1-2, the V gene TRBV6-6; D unclear. This CDR3 has 14 amino acids. V gave up 2 bases and J gave up 3 bases, with 10 bases separating them. CDR1 is MNHNY, CDR2 SVGAGI, per germline (reference sequence). The CDR3 protein is CASSYDASYYGYTF. CDR3 nucleotide sequence: TGTGCCAGCAGTTACGATGCTTCATACTATGGCTACACCTTC.

The chain combines TRBV4-1 with TRBJ2-7; 8 bases fit TRBD1. V was clipped by 0 bases and J by 11 bases; unmatched bases: 9. Germline CDR1 MGHRA, CDR2 YSYEKL. CDR3 size: 14 residues. CDR3 in DNA: TGCGCCAGCAGCCAAGATTCAGGGGGCTACCGGGAGTACTTC. Protein product: CASSQDSGGYREYF.

In regard to this clonotype: One end of the junction varies from germline; a read error may be responsible. This chain uses TRBV20-1 with TRBJ2-3; D perhaps matches TRBD2 (5 bases). Germline lookup yields CDR1 DFQATT and CDR2 SNEGSKA (reference sequence). The CDR3 is 11 residues long. CDR3 DNA sequence: TGCAGTGCTACTAGCAAAGATACGCAGTATTTT. It specifies CSATSKDTQYF.

This clonotype was counted ten times or more. This rearrangement joins TRBV18 to TRBJ1-4; perhaps TRBD1 as D (6 bases). Per germline, CDR1 KGHSH and CDR2 LQKENI. This CDR3 has 16 amino acids. V lost 6 bases, J lost 5 bases, and 19 bases lay in between. The DNA for the CDR3 is TGTGCCAGCTCGCCTCTTACAGGGCCGGCAAATGAAAAACTGTTTTTT. Its protein product is CASSPLTGPANEKLFF.